One sample yielded the 15 T cell receptor beta chains listed below, sequenced in a study of blood T cell repertoires in COVID-19. Sequencing used immunoSEQ multiplex PCR; TCRdb keeps in-frame clones, though not all of them. The sample lists about 230,000 clones; around 85% were seen once. The specimen sequenced was PBMCs or T cells enriched from blood (not recorded which). The receptors here all came from a woman aged 50 to 60 in a cohort exposed to, infected with or recovered from COVID-19 (not recorded which).

The V and J genes are TRBV29-1 and TRBJ1-2; 9 nucleotides agree with TRBD1. This CDR3 contains 14 residues. Germline CDR1 reads SQVTM; CDR2 reads ANQGSEA. V lost 2 bases, J lost 2 bases, and 3 bases stayed unmatched. The CDR3 protein is CSVEPGQGNYGYTF. DNA of the CDR3: TGCAGCGTTGAACCGGGACAGGGAAACTATGGCTACACCTTC.

Here the CDR3 DNA reads TGTGCCAGCCGACTAGCGGGGGACCTCTACGAGCAGTACTTC. Its protein product is CASRLAGDLYEQYF. The chain combines TRBV7-8 with TRBJ2-7, with TRBD2 matching over 12 bases. CDR3 length: 14 residues. The V gene's germline CDR1 is SGHVS and CDR2 FQNEAQ. V lost 8 bases to trimming and J lost 3 bases; unmatched junction nucleotides: 5.

The chain combines TRBV14 with TRBJ1-4; 7 bases align to TRBD1. Germline-derived CDR1 and CDR2 are SGHDN and FVKESK. V was clipped by 1 base and J by 3 bases; unmatched bases: 5. The CDR3 sequence is 16 residues long. For the CDR3, the DNA is TGTGCCAGCAGCCAAGGCAGGGGGTTCGCTAATGAAAAACTGTTTTTT. Its translation: CASSQGRGFANEKLFF.

The chain uses TRBV5-1 and TRBJ1-5; D ambiguous. V was shortened by 0 bases and J by 7 bases, with 11 bases between the two germline ends. The CDR3 runs 14 residues. The germline V gene has CDR1 SGHRS and CDR2 YFSETQ. Here the CDR3 DNA reads TGCGCCAGCAGCTTGGTGGGCCCCGACCAGCCCCAGCATTTT. This sequence encodes CASSLVGPDQPQHF.

This clone was counted once. The chain uses TRBV5-1 and TRBJ2-5; 9 positions agree with TRBD1. CDR3 length: 14 amino acids. CDR1 is SGHRS, CDR2 YFSETQ, per germline. With 4 bases clipped from V and 5 bases from J, the junction kept 6 bases outside the gene matches. CDR3 region: CASSQGQGGETQYF. Written as DNA, the CDR3 is TGCGCCAGCAGCCAGGGACAGGGCGGGGAGACCCAGTACTTC.

The chain is built from TRBV3-1 (or the pseudogene TRBV3-2) and TRBJ2-6, with D maybe TRBD1 (6 bases). Looked up from germline, CDR1 is LGHDT and CDR2 is YNNKEL (reference sequence). This CDR3 region has 18 residues. V lost 1 base and J 0 bases, leaving 13 bases between the germline ends. The CDR3: CASSQGYRAFSGANVLTF. The CDR3 nucleotides are TGTGCCAGCAGCCAAGGTTACAGGGCTTTCTCTGGGGCCAACGTCCTGACTTTC.

V is TRBV2 and J is TRBJ1-1; 8 positions agree with TRBD1. The trim removed 5 bases at V and 0 bases at J, leaving 11 bases unmatched. This CDR3 is 17 amino acids long. Germline V gene sequence: CDR1 SNHLY, CDR2 FYNNEI. The CDR3 is CASSFGQGRTVNTEAFF. The CDR3 bases are TGTGCCAGCAGTTTTGGACAGGGCAGGACGGTGAACACTGAAGCTTTCTTT.

The chain carries TRBV9 and TRBJ1-1, with a possible D match to TRBD1 (6 bases). V was trimmed by 4 bases and J by 1 base, leaving 14 bases between them. The CDR3 is 15 residues long. Germline CDR1 SGDLS, CDR2 YYNGEE. The CDR3 region is CASSPHWTENTEAFF. CDR3 sequence (DNA): TGTGCCAGCAGCCCCCATTGGACAGAGAACACTGAAGCTTTCTTT.

The chain carries TRBV30 and TRBJ1-2; no reliable D call. The germline V gene encodes CDR1 GTSNPN and CDR2 SVGIG (reference sequence). Trimming stripped 5 bases from V and 5 bases from J, with 15 bases between. The CDR3 extends over 13 amino acids. The CDR3 nucleotides read TGTGCCTGGGCCCCCTCGGGGAAGTATGGCTACACCTTC. Its protein is CAWAPSGKYGYTF.

The chain carries TRBV5-1 and TRBJ1-2; 10 bases match TRBD1. The germline CDR1 and CDR2 sequences are SGHRS and YFSETQ. The CDR3 runs to 14 residues. V lost 4 bases and J lost 5; bases outside the gene matches: 5. The CDR3 DNA reads as TGCGCCAGCAGCATTGGGGACAGGGGATATGGCTACACCTTC. Translated, it gives CASSIGDRGYGYTF.

The V call is TRBV7-2, the J call TRBJ1-1, with 7 bases matching TRBD1. V lost 5 bases to trimming and J lost 7 bases; unmatched junction nucleotides: 4. The CDR3 runs 12 residues. Germline CDR1 SGHTA, CDR2 FQGNSA. The chain's CDR3 is CASSTTGYEAFF. The CDR3 DNA reads as TGTGCCAGCAGCACGACAGGGTATGAAGCTTTCTTT.

On this clone: Relative to the germline gene, one junction end is altered; a read error may explain this. CDR3 sequence (DNA): TGCGCCAGCAGCCCCGGGACAGGGTTCGAGTCCATCAATTTT. This translates into CASSPGTGFESINF. The chain links TRBV5-1 to TRBJ1-3; 9 bases are a match to TRBD1. The CDR3 has 14 amino acids. Germline V gene lookup returns CDR1 SGHRS and CDR2 YFSETQ. Together with reference TRBV5-1 and TRBJ1-3, the CDR3 gives the full variable domain: KAGVTQTPRYLIKTRGQQVTLSCSPISGHRSVSWYQQTPGQGLQFLFEYFSETQRNKGNFPGRFSGRQFSNSRSEMNVSTLELGDSALYLCASSPGTGFESINFGEGSWLTVV.

V is TRBV7-2 and J is TRBJ2-7; TRBD2 is a possible D gene (5 bases). Per the germline V gene, CDR1 is SGHTA and CDR2 is FQGNSA. V lost 8 bases to trimming and J lost 3 bases, with 20 bases between them. This CDR3 is built from 15 residues. CDR3 loop: CASALGVIKIYEQYF. CDR3 sequence (DNA): TGTGCCAGCGCCCTGGGAGTCATAAAAATCTACGAGCAGTACTTC.

The gene calls are TRBV6-4 and TRBJ1-1, with TRBD1 matching 7 bases. The CDR3 has 15 amino acids. V dropped 10 bases and J dropped 0; count of bases not matched to a gene: 11. CDR1 is MRHNA, CDR2 SNTAGT, per germline. In nucleotides, the CDR3 is TGTGCCACTGCCTTGGGGACAGCTATGAACACTGAAGCTTTCTTT. It is translated as CATALGTAMNTEAFF.

This rearrangement joins TRBV19 to TRBJ1-2; possibly TRBD1 for D (5 bases). CDR1 LNHDA and CDR2 SQIVND come from the germline V gene (reference sequence). The CDR3 spans 14 residues. Trimming took off 3 bases at V and 7 bases at J, with 15 bases between the two ends. The CDR3 bases are TGTGCCAGTAGTATGGAGGGGACTGTGCGTGGCTACACCTTC. It yields the protein CASSMEGTVRGYTF. Based on the CDR3 plus reference TRBV19 and TRBJ1-2, the full variable domain is DGGITQSPKYLFRKEGQNVTLSCEQNLNHDAMYWYRQDPGQGLRLIYYSQIVNDFQKGDIAEGYSVSREKKESFPLTVTSAQKNPTAFYLCASSMEGTVRGYTFGSGTRLTVV.